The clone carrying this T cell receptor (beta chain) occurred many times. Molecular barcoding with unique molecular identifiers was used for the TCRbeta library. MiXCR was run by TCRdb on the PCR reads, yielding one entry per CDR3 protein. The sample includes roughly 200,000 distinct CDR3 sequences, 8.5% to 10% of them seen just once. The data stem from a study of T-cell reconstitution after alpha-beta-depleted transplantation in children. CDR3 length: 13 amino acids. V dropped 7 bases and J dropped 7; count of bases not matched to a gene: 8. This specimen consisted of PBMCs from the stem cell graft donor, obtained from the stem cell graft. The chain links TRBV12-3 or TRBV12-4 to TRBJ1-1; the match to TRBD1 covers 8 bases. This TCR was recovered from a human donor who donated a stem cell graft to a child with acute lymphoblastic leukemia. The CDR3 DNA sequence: TGTGCCAGCACTCTCCAGGGGGCTGGTGAAGCTTTCTTT. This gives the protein CASTLQGAGEAFF.